Each of the 20 T cell receptor beta chains below was sequenced from the same sample in a study of cytotoxic CD8 clonotypes in ibrutinib-treated CLL. Produced via immunoSEQ multiplex PCR; TCRdb's table is partial and in-frame only. The repertoire includes approximately 340,000 clones, approximately 67% of them detected once, and 6.3% sits in the top ten. Specimen: PBMCs, collected after 36 months of ibrutinib treatment. These receptors were collected from a human donor with chronic lymphocytic leukemia.

V usage is TRBV29-1 and J usage is TRBJ2-2, with D possibly matching TRBD1 (6 bases). The CDR3 consists of 13 residues. Germline CDR1 reads SQVTM; CDR2 reads ANQGSEA. Trimming took 7 bases from V and 3 from J, leaving 12 bases between them. CDR3 in amino acids: CSAMDSYTGELFF. DNA of the CDR3: TGCAGCGCAATGGACAGCTACACCGGGGAGCTGTTTTTT.

The J gene is TRBJ2-3, the V gene TRBV19, with D tentatively TRBD1 (5 bases). There are 15 residues in the CDR3. The V end lost 9 bases, the J end lost 4 bases, and 20 bases lay between the germline ends. Germline values: CDR1 LNHDA, CDR2 SQIVND (reference sequence). In DNA, the CDR3 is TGTGCCAGCCGGTTAGGGGCCCGGGTTCCAGATACGCAGTATTTT. Amino acids: CASRLGARVPDTQYF.

This clone turned up a few times. This rearrangement joins TRBV9 to TRBJ2-2, with 9 bases matching TRBD2. Germline CDR1 is SGDLS and CDR2 is YYNGEE. CDR3 length equals 17 residues. V lost 4 bases to trimming and J lost 4 bases; unmatched junction nucleotides: 11. The CDR3 reads CASSTRVSGSGTGELFF. The CDR3 region has the DNA TGTGCCAGCAGCACCAGAGTTAGCGGGAGCGGCACCGGGGAGCTGTTTTTT.

V gene TRBV7-9 combines with J gene TRBJ1-1; the D is unclear. The CDR3 is 12 amino acids. The V gene's germline CDR1 is SEHNR and CDR2 FQNEAQ (reference sequence). Trimming took 11 bases from V and 0 from J, leaving 10 bases between them. For the CDR3, the DNA is TGTGCCGGTGGAAAATTGAACACTGAAGCTTTCTTT. It encodes CAGGKLNTEAFF. Complete variable domain (other parts from reference TRBV7-9 and TRBJ1-1): DTGVSQNPRHKITKRGQNVTFRCDPISEHNRLYWYRQTLGQGPEFLTYFQNEAQLEKSRLLSDRFSAERPKGSFSTLEIQRTEQGDSAMYLCAGGKLNTEAFFGQGTRLTVV.

The chain recombines TRBV27 with TRBJ1-2, with D possibly being TRBD1 (6 bases). The germline gives CDR1 MNHEY, CDR2 SMNVEV (reference sequence). CDR3 length: 14 residues. Trimming took off 5 bases at V and 2 bases at J, with 12 bases between the two ends. The CDR3 is CASSATGKNYGYTF. Here the CDR3 DNA reads TGTGCCAGCAGTGCCACAGGGAAGAACTATGGCTACACCTTC.

The chain links TRBV9 to TRBJ1-1; D not certain. This CDR3 region has 13 residues. The germline V gene encodes CDR1 SGDLS and CDR2 YYNGEE. V dropped 7 bases and J dropped 1 base, with 11 bases sitting between them. The CDR3 is CASVYRENTEAFF. The CDR3 nucleotides are TGTGCCAGCGTCTACAGAGAGAACACTGAAGCTTTCTTT.

The chain has TRBV28 and TRBJ2-5; TRBD2 is a possible D gene (7 bases). With 5 bases removed from V and 5 bases from J, the gap between germline ends came to 12 bases. This CDR3 has 13 amino acids. CDR1 MDHEN and CDR2 SYDVKM come from the germline V gene. CDR3 in DNA: TGTGCCAGCAGTCGAAGGGGGGGGGAGACCCAGTACTTC. This sequence encodes CASSRRGGETQYF.

This chain connects TRBV11-2 to TRBJ2-3; TRBD2 aligns across 8 bases. The germline V gene has CDR1 SGHAT and CDR2 FQNNGV. This CDR3 spans 17 amino acids. J gave up 0 bases and V 4 bases, and 9 bases lay outside the gene matches. This CDR3 is CASSSGQLAASTDTQYF. The CDR3 DNA is TGTGCCAGCAGCTCCGGTCAACTAGCGGCAAGCACAGATACGCAGTATTTT.

The V gene is TRBV28, the J gene TRBJ1-5; D call uncertain. The CDR3 length is 12 residues. V was cut by 3 bases and J by 9 bases, with 9 bases left in between. The germline gives CDR1 MDHEN, CDR2 SYDVKM. For the CDR3, the DNA is TGTGCCAGCAGTTTGGGAGGCTTGCCCCAGCATTTT. This encodes CASSLGGLPQHF.

This CDR3 reads CASSDGIKSSYEQYF. For the CDR3, the DNA is TGTGCCAGCAGTGATGGGATAAAGAGCTCCTACGAGCAGTACTTC. V and J are TRBV6-1 and TRBJ2-7; no firm D call. Looked up from germline, CDR1 is MNHNS and CDR2 is SASEGT. CDR3 length equals 15 residues. Deletions cut 3 bases from V and 0 bases from J, with 12 bases between.

The chain combines TRBV6-4 with TRBJ2-3, with TRBD2 matching over 12 bases. The CDR3 consists of 16 residues. The V segment lost 0 bases and the J segment 6 bases; nucleotides outside the gene matches: 4. Germline CDR1 reads MRHNA; CDR2 reads SNTAGT. CDR3 in DNA: TGTGCCAGCAGTGACTCCCCGACTAGCGGGAGTGATACGCAGTATTTT. Its protein product is CASSDSPTSGSDTQYF.

The chain carries TRBV18 and TRBJ1-5, with 7 bases fitting TRBD1. The germline V gene encodes CDR1 KGHSH and CDR2 LQKENI. Trimming cost V 6 bases and J 7 bases; bases outside gene matches: 9. This CDR3 is 14 amino acids long. CDR3 sequence: CASSLGQASQPQHF. CDR3 nucleotides: TGTGCCAGCTCCCTCGGACAGGCTAGCCAGCCCCAGCATTTT.

This chain joins TRBV7-2 and TRBJ1-5; no clear D. This CDR3 region has 12 residues. Trimming pared 2 bases from V and 5 bases from J, leaving 4 bases between. From germline, CDR1 is SGHTA and CDR2 FQGNSA. CDR3 protein: CASSLNDQPQHF. CDR3 coding DNA: TGTGCCAGCAGCTTAAATGATCAGCCCCAGCATTTT. Based on the CDR3 plus reference TRBV7-2 and TRBJ1-5, the full variable domain is GAGVSQSPSNKVTEKGKDVELRCDPISGHTALYWYRQSLGQGLEFLIYFQGNSAPDKSGLPSDRFSAERTGGSVSTLTIQRTQQEDSAVYLCASSLNDQPQHFGDGTRLSIL.

The chain links TRBV27 to TRBJ1-1; D remains ambiguous. The germline V and J ends were trimmed by 0 bases and 0 bases, with 8 bases remaining between them. From germline, CDR1 is MNHEY and CDR2 SMNVEV (reference sequence). This CDR3 is 15 amino acids long. For the CDR3, the DNA is TGTGCCAGCAGTTTATCGTACACCCTGAACACTGAAGCTTTCTTT. It translates to CASSLSYTLNTEAFF.

The chain couples TRBV5-1 to TRBJ1-3, with unresolved D. The germline CDR1 and CDR2 sequences are SGHRS and YFSETQ. The length of the CDR3 is 12 residues. Trimming pared 2 bases from V and 13 bases from J, leaving 13 bases between. CDR3 DNA sequence: TGCGCCAGCAGCTTAGAAGGAGGTTTTATATATTTT. It yields the protein CASSLEGGFIYF.

The rearrangement uses TRBV27 and TRBJ1-5; D unclear. Germline V CDR1 and CDR2: MNHEY, SMNVEV (reference sequence). The CDR3 length is 13 residues. The germline V and J ends were trimmed by 5 bases and 11 bases, with 16 bases remaining between them. This chain's CDR3 is CASSNRAQRAQHF. CDR3 in DNA: TGTGCCAGCAGTAATCGGGCCCAGAGGGCCCAGCATTTT.

This sequence joins TRBV7-9 and TRBJ1-1; D unresolved. The CDR3 is made up of 15 amino acids. Germline values: CDR1 SEHNR, CDR2 FQNEAQ (reference sequence). With 1 base removed from V and 5 bases from J, the gap between germline ends came to 14 bases. The CDR3: CASSLGISSRTEAFF. The DNA for the CDR3 is TGTGCCAGCAGCTTAGGGATCTCATCGAGAACTGAAGCTTTCTTT.

The chain recombines TRBV11-1 with TRBJ2-3; TRBD2 matches at 8 bases. From germline, CDR1 is SGHAT and CDR2 FQDESV (reference sequence). Trimming took 2 bases from V and 0 from J; bases not matched to a gene: 10. This CDR3 contains 18 residues. DNA of the CDR3: TGTGCCAGCAGCTTACAGCGGGGGCCTCGTGCTAGCACAGATACGCAGTATTTT. Protein: CASSLQRGPRASTDTQYF.

The rearrangement joins TRBV13 to TRBJ2-3; D is uncertain. Trimming cost V 1 base and J 1 base, with 12 bases left between them. The CDR3 runs 16 residues. The V gene's germline CDR1 is PRHDT and CDR2 FYEKMQ (reference sequence). DNA for the CDR3: TGTGCCAGCAGCTTAGAAACAACGAGCGGCACAGATACGCAGTATTTT. Translated, it gives CASSLETTSGTDTQYF.

V gene TRBV11-1 combines with J gene TRBJ2-5; weak D call: TRBD1 (6 bases). V gave up 0 bases and J gave up 5 bases, with 10 bases separating them. The length of the CDR3 is 14 residues. Germline CDR1 is SGHAT and CDR2 is FQDESV (reference sequence). This CDR3 reads CASSLAGRGETQYF. In DNA form, the CDR3 reads TGTGCCAGCAGCTTAGCGGGCAGGGGTGAGACCCAGTACTTC. Complete variable domain (other parts from reference TRBV11-1 and TRBJ2-5): EAEVAQSPRYKITEKSQAVAFWCDPISGHATLYWYRQILGQGPELLVQFQDESVVDDSQLPKDRFSAERLKGVDSTLKIQPAELGDSAMYLCASSLAGRGETQYFGPGTRLLVL.